This passage covers 25 T cell receptor beta chains from one sample sequenced in a study of beta chain features in type 1 diabetes. Expressed TCRB transcripts were sequenced after all isolated RNA was converted to cDNA. Clones were read by immunoSEQ multiplex PCR, and TCRdb kept only the in-frame ones, dropping some. Of around 500,000 clones in the sample, approximately 10% are singletons; the top ten hold approximately 0.045%. The specimen was naive CD4+ T cells from blood. These receptors were taken from a woman in her late teens or twenties in good health.

This clone was detected a few times. The rearrangement joins TRBV18 to TRBJ2-2; D is unclear. Trimming left V 0 bases short and J 4 bases short, with 9 bases between. CDR3 length equals 15 residues. Germline CDR1 KGHSH, CDR2 LQKENI. This chain's CDR3 is CASSPPDGSTGELFF. The DNA of the CDR3 is TGTGCCAGCTCACCACCCGACGGCTCCACCGGGGAGCTGTTTTTT.

This clone was counted a few times. The chain employs TRBV29-1 and TRBJ2-3; D possibly corresponds to TRBD2 (5 bases). Trimming left V 7 bases short and J 2 bases short, with 13 bases between. The CDR3 length is 13 residues. Germline loops: CDR1 SQVTM, CDR2 ANQGSEA. The CDR3 is CSASGTYTDTQYF. CDR3 nucleotide sequence: TGCAGCGCCTCGGGAACTTACACAGATACGCAGTATTTT.

This clone was detected a few times. CDR3 in amino acids: CASSPQSTANEQFF. Written as DNA, the CDR3 is TGTGCCAGCTCACCACAATCAACGGCCAATGAGCAGTTCTTC. The V and J genes are TRBV18 and TRBJ2-1, with D unclear. The CDR3 is made up of 14 amino acids. The ends were cut back, 1 base at V and 6 bases at J, with 10 bases in the middle. The germline V gene encodes CDR1 KGHSH and CDR2 LQKENI.

The chain couples TRBV18 to TRBJ2-4; D remains ambiguous. This CDR3 region has 11 residues. Germline V gives CDR1 KGHSH, CDR2 LQKENI. V was shortened by 2 bases and J by 15 bases, with 11 bases between the two germline ends. The CDR3 DNA is TGTGCCAGCTCACCAGGCAGTGCCCTGTACTTC. It is translated as CASSPGSALYF.

This chain joins TRBV7-9 and TRBJ1-5; the D gene is possibly TRBD1 (6 bases). The germline gives CDR1 SEHNR, CDR2 FQNEAQ (reference sequence). Trimming removed 1 base at V and 3 bases at J, with 13 bases between. CDR3 length equals 16 residues. The DNA of the CDR3 is TGTGCCAGCAGCTTAGATAGGGGGACCCCCAATCAGCCCCAGCATTTT. Its protein product is CASSLDRGTPNQPQHF.

This clone was recorded a few times. Distinct nucleotide sequences in the sample also encode this CDR3. The genes are TRBV7-2 and TRBJ2-3, with D uncertain. Germline-derived CDR1 and CDR2 are SGHTA and FQGNSA. V was clipped by 5 bases and J by 6 bases, with 6 bases between them. This CDR3 is built from 11 residues. The CDR3 DNA is TGTGCCAGCAGCCCGGCCGATACGCAGTATTTT. It encodes CASSPADTQYF.

About this clone: This sample includes further DNA sequences coding for the same CDR3. This rearrangement joins TRBV2 to TRBJ1-1; D is unclear. The ends were cut back, 1 base at V and 0 bases at J, with 6 bases in the middle. There are 14 residues in the CDR3. The germline CDR1 and CDR2 sequences are SNHLY and FYNNEI. The CDR3 here is CASSEGRLNTEAFF. Written as DNA, the CDR3 is TGTGCCAGCAGTGAAGGTCGGCTGAACACTGAAGCTTTCTTT.

This clone has just a few counts. The chain recombines TRBV18 with TRBJ1-2; D unresolved. The CDR3 sequence is 14 residues long. Trimming cost V 1 base and J 2 bases, with 8 bases left between them. CDR1 and CDR2 from the germline V gene are KGHSH and LQKENI. CDR3 loop: CASSPQGSNYGYTF. DNA of the CDR3: TGTGCCAGCTCACCACAAGGCAGCAACTATGGCTACACCTTC.

The chain combines TRBV7-2 with TRBJ2-7; the D gene is possibly TRBD2 (6 bases). CDR3 length: 16 residues. Per germline, CDR1 SGHTA and CDR2 FQGNSA. Trimming shortened V by 3 bases and J by 2 bases, and 17 bases separated the two germline ends. Here the CDR3 reads CASSFRSSAVAYEQYF. The CDR3 region has the DNA TGTGCCAGCAGCTTTAGGTCTAGCGCCGTAGCCTACGAGCAGTACTTC. Variable domain in full (rest from reference TRBV7-2 and TRBJ2-7): GAGVSQSPSNKVTEKGKDVELRCDPISGHTALYWYRQSLGQGLEFLIYFQGNSAPDKSGLPSDRFSAERTGGSVSTLTIQRTQQEDSAVYLCASSFRSSAVAYEQYFGPGTRLTVT.

This chain uses TRBV9 with TRBJ2-6; tentative D call: TRBD1 (5 bases). CDR1 and CDR2 from the germline V gene are SGDLS and YYNGEE. Trimming took 3 bases from V and 3 from J, leaving 7 bases between them. This CDR3 region has 14 residues. DNA of the CDR3: TGTGCCAGCAGCGGACAGATTGGGGCCAACGTCCTGACTTTC. Protein product: CASSGQIGANVLTF. Full variable domain (missing parts from reference TRBV9 and TRBJ2-6): DSGVTQTPKHLITATGQRVTLRCSPRSGDLSVYWYQQSLDQGLQFLIQYYNGEERAKGNILERFSAQQFPDLHSELNLSSLELGDSALYFCASSGQIGANVLTFGAGSRLTVL.

The chain has TRBV2 and TRBJ2-7, with 9 bases that match TRBD1. The CDR3 has 14 residues. Germline V lookup: CDR1 SNHLY, CDR2 FYNNEI. Trimming cost V 8 bases and J 2 bases; bases outside gene matches: 7. DNA of the CDR3: TGTGCCAGCCGAGAGACAGGGGGGCCCTACGAGCAGTACTTC. This codes for CASRETGGPYEQYF.

This clone was recorded at least ten times. The V call is TRBV27, the J call TRBJ2-1; TRBD1 matches at 8 bases. Germline CDR1 MNHEY, CDR2 SMNVEV (reference sequence). The CDR3 is 12 amino acids. V dropped 7 bases and J dropped 9; count of bases not matched to a gene: 5. The CDR3 sequence is CASTRQGLEQFF. The CDR3 bases are TGTGCCAGCACCCGACAGGGGCTTGAGCAGTTCTTC.

The sample holds a few counts of this clone. The CDR3 loop reads CSVDNRGLTGELFF. For the CDR3, the DNA is TGCAGCGTTGACAACAGGGGACTCACCGGGGAGCTGTTTTTT. This sequence joins TRBV29-1 and TRBJ2-2, with TRBD1 as a possible D gene (7 bases). CDR1 is SQVTM and CDR2 is ANQGSEA in the germline V gene. The V end was cut by 3 bases, the J end by 4 bases, with 12 bases between. This CDR3 is 14 amino acids long.

This clone was seen more than once but under ten times. This chain connects TRBV15 to TRBJ2-2; D gene unclear. The CDR3 covers 15 residues. Germline CDR1 reads LNHNV; CDR2 reads YYDKDF (reference sequence). V was clipped by 0 bases and J by 5 bases, with 10 bases between them. Written as DNA, the CDR3 is TGTGCCACCAGCAGAGACAGGTTGCGGACCGGGGAGCTGTTTTTT. Translating it yields CATSRDRLRTGELFF. The complete variable domain, with remaining parts taken from reference TRBV15 and TRBJ2-2, reads DAMVIQNPRYQVTQFGKPVTLSCSQTLNHNVMYWYQQKSSQAPKLLFHYYDKDFNNEADTPDNFQSRRPNTSFCFLDIRSPGLGDTAMYLCATSRDRLRTGELFFGEGSRLTVL.

This clone has a handful of counts. CDR3 sequence: CASSLTGGAEAFF. The CDR3, as DNA: TGTGCCAGCAGTTTGACAGGGGGAGCTGAAGCTTTCTTT. The rearrangement links TRBV27 to TRBJ1-1; 9 bases are shared with TRBD1. The CDR3 runs to 13 residues. The trim removed 3 bases at V and 6 bases at J, leaving 2 bases unmatched. Germline loops: CDR1 MNHEY, CDR2 SMNVEV (reference sequence).

Only a few counts were recorded for this clone. The same CDR3 is also encoded by other DNA sequences in this sample. The chain employs TRBV5-4 and TRBJ2-6; D gene unclear. CDR3 length: 15 residues. V lost 0 bases, J lost 1 base, and 5 bases lay in between. Germline values: CDR1 SGHNT, CDR2 YYREEE (reference sequence). CDR3 loop: CASSLDLSGANVLTF. The CDR3 DNA follows: TGTGCCAGCAGCTTGGATTTGTCTGGGGCCAACGTCCTGACTTTC.

This clone was picked up a small number of times. The genes are TRBV28 and TRBJ2-5, with TRBD1 as a possible D gene (6 bases). CDR1 MDHEN and CDR2 SYDVKM come from the germline V gene. Between the trimmed V and J ends, which lost 6 bases and 5 bases, there was a span of 19 bases. This CDR3 comprises 15 residues. CDR3 protein: CASSPATGPGETQYF. The CDR3 coding sequence is TGTGCCAGCAGCCCGGCAACAGGGCCTGGGGAGACCCAGTACTTC. The whole variable domain, remainder taken from reference TRBV28 and TRBJ2-5, is DVKVTQSSRYLVKRTGEKVFLECVQDMDHENMFWYRQDPGLGLRLIYFSYDVKMKEKGDIPEGYSVSREKKERFSLILESASTNQTSMYLCASSPATGPGETQYFGPGTRLLVL.

In this sample, this clone turned up a few times. The chain has TRBV19 and TRBJ2-5, with D unclear. The germline V gene encodes CDR1 LNHDA and CDR2 SQIVND (reference sequence). With 6 bases removed from V and 4 bases from J, the gap between germline ends came to 12 bases. The length of the CDR3 is 13 residues. CDR3 protein: CASSPKTGETQYF. DNA of the CDR3: TGTGCCAGTAGCCCCAAGACCGGAGAGACCCAGTACTTC.

This clone was observed a few times. J is TRBJ2-1 and V is TRBV29-1, with TRBD1 identical over 8 bases. The germline gives CDR1 SQVTM, CDR2 ANQGSEA. J gave up 8 bases and V 7 bases, and 7 bases lay outside the gene matches. This CDR3 has 12 amino acids. As DNA, the CDR3 is TGCAGCGGCTATCGGACAGGGTATGAGCAGTTCTTC. It codes for CSGYRTGYEQFF.

The rearrangement links TRBV27 to TRBJ2-7, with D possibly being TRBD1 (6 bases). The CDR3 is 13 residues long. The germline V and J ends were trimmed by 6 bases and 2 bases, with 11 bases remaining between them. Germline CDR1 and CDR2: MNHEY and SMNVEV (reference sequence). The CDR3 spells CASRHRVTYEQYF. CDR3 coding DNA: TGTGCCAGCAGGCACAGGGTGACCTACGAGCAGTACTTC.

V and J are TRBV2 and TRBJ2-5; a possible D gene is TRBD2 (5 bases). The CDR3 sequence is 15 residues long. Trimming left V 3 bases short and J 7 bases short, with 18 bases between. The germline V gene has CDR1 SNHLY and CDR2 FYNNEI. CDR3 bases: TGTGCCAGCAGTGAGTGGGCTAGCTCGGCGGGGACCCAGTACTTC. Its translation: CASSEWASSAGTQYF.

The chain combines TRBV29-1 with TRBJ1-4; D is perhaps TRBD1 (6 bases). Germline V CDR1 and CDR2: SQVTM, ANQGSEA. The length of the CDR3 is 14 residues. V was cut by 1 base and J by 6 bases, with 12 bases left in between. The CDR3 DNA is TGCAGCGTTGAAGGCACAGGGAGGGATGAAAAACTGTTTTTT. Its translation: CSVEGTGRDEKLFF.

In this sample, this clone turned up a few times. The chain carries TRBV7-3 and TRBJ2-2; D ambiguous. The V end lost 2 bases, the J end lost 1 base, and 8 bases lay between the germline ends. Per the germline V gene, CDR1 is SGHTA and CDR2 is FQGTGA. This CDR3 spans 15 amino acids. CDR3 protein: CASSLWPGNTGELFF. The CDR3 coding sequence is TGTGCCAGCAGCTTATGGCCAGGGAACACCGGGGAGCTGTTTTTT.

A few counts support this clone. V usage is TRBV2 and J usage is TRBJ2-5; D is ambiguous. Germline CDR1 reads SNHLY; CDR2 reads FYNNEI. V was clipped by 6 bases and J by 4 bases, with 9 bases between them. The CDR3 loop spans 12 amino acids. The CDR3 here is CASRTVIETQYF. For the CDR3, the DNA is TGTGCCAGCAGAACAGTAATAGAGACCCAGTACTTC.

This clone was recorded a few times. This rearrangement joins TRBV14 to TRBJ1-1; 9 bases fit TRBD1. Trimming at V came to 6 bases and at J to 5 bases, leaving 7 bases not matched to a gene. CDR3 length equals 14 residues. CDR1 and CDR2 (germline): SGHDN, FVKESK. The CDR3 sequence: CASRLQGARTEAFF. The CDR3 nucleotides read TGTGCCAGCAGACTACAGGGGGCGCGGACTGAAGCTTTCTTT.